A single sample is the source of the 21 T cell receptor beta chains below, sequenced in a study of B cell selection in AIRE deficiency. The table came from immunoSEQ multiplex PCR; TCRdb's copy has only in-frame clones and leaves some out. Here the sample spans about 22,000 clones, approximately 91% being singletons. Regulatory T cells were sorted as CD4+CD25hiCD127low/negative. Source material: CD4+CD25+ Tregs sorted from PBMCs. The receptors derive from a human donor in good health.

The chain links TRBV6-1 to TRBJ1-2; D might be TRBD1 (5 bases). Germline loops: CDR1 MNHNS, CDR2 SASEGT. V lost 5 bases and J 6 bases, leaving 13 bases between the germline ends. The CDR3 runs 13 residues. As DNA, the CDR3 is TGTGCCAGCAGTAAGGGGACGGCTCATGGCTACACCTTC. It translates to CASSKGTAHGYTF.

The V call is TRBV19, the J call TRBJ2-5; TRBD2 might be the D (5 bases). Germline values: CDR1 LNHDA, CDR2 SQIVND (reference sequence). CDR3 length: 13 amino acids. V lost 9 bases, J lost 3 bases, and 14 bases lay in between. CDR3 sequence (DNA): TGTGCCAGCTCCGACTTGAGGGAAGAGACCCAGTACTTC. Residues: CASSDLREETQYF.

The rearrangement uses TRBV5-1 and TRBJ2-4; the D gene is possibly TRBD1 (5 bases). There are 15 residues in the CDR3. From germline, CDR1 is SGHRS and CDR2 YFSETQ. With 2 bases removed from V and 6 bases from J, the gap between germline ends came to 15 bases. The CDR3 nucleotides read TGCGCCAGCAGCTTAGACGGCCAAAGGGGAAACATTCAGTACTTC. Translated, it gives CASSLDGQRGNIQYF.

The V call is TRBV6-1, the J call TRBJ2-7; the match to TRBD1 covers 8 bases. The CDR3 has 14 residues. Germline loops: CDR1 MNHNS, CDR2 SASEGT. V was clipped by 11 bases and J by 10 bases; unmatched bases: 19. CDR3 sequence (DNA): TGTGCCGGGTCGACCGGGACAGGCCCATTAGGACAGTACTTC. This sequence encodes CAGSTGTGPLGQYF.

The V and J genes are TRBV7-6 and TRBJ2-1; D not certain. Germline V lookup: CDR1 SGHVS, CDR2 FNYEAQ. The CDR3 sequence is 13 residues long. V was clipped by 2 bases and J by 6 bases, with 8 bases between them. This chain's CDR3 is CASSLLGFNEQFF. The DNA for the CDR3 is TGTGCCAGCAGCTTATTAGGGTTCAATGAGCAGTTCTTC. Together with reference TRBV7-6 and TRBJ2-1, the CDR3 gives the full variable domain: GAGVSQSPRYKVTKRGQDVALRCDPISGHVSLYWYRQALGQGPEFLTYFNYEAQQDKSGLPNDRFSAERPEGSISTLTIQRTEQRDSAMYRCASSLLGFNEQFFGPGTRLTVL.

The rearrangement links TRBV7-2 to TRBJ1-3, with a weak D call TRBD1 (5 bases). V was pared by 1 base and J by 0 bases, with 7 bases between. Per germline, CDR1 SGHTA and CDR2 FQGNSA. CDR3 length: 15 amino acids. The DNA for the CDR3 is TGTGCCAGCAGCTTAGACAGGAGCTCTGGAAACACCATATATTTT. Translating gives CASSLDRSSGNTIYF.

The V and J genes are TRBV7-6 and TRBJ2-3; D may be TRBD2 (7 bases). Looked up from germline, CDR1 is SGHVS and CDR2 is FNYEAQ. The V end was cut by 3 bases, the J end by 2 bases, with 12 bases between. The CDR3 has 15 residues. CDR3 in amino acids: CASSLRGGSTDTQYF. CDR3 sequence (DNA): TGTGCCAGCAGCTTGAGGGGGGGTTCCACAGATACGCAGTATTTT.

V is TRBV6-1 and J is TRBJ2-5; D is unresolved. V was clipped by 6 bases and J by 2 bases, with 16 bases between them. In germline, CDR1 is MNHNS, CDR2 SASEGT. The CDR3 is made up of 15 amino acids. The CDR3 DNA follows: TGTGCCAGCAGGGAACAGTGGCTTCCTCAAGAGACCCAGTACTTC. Translating gives CASREQWLPQETQYF.

The CDR3 region is CASREAGQAYNEQFF. The CDR3 bases are TGCGCCAGCAGAGAAGCGGGACAGGCATACAATGAGCAGTTCTTC. This chain joins TRBV5-1 and TRBJ2-1, with a tentative D call TRBD1 (8 bases). The CDR3 length is 15 residues. Per germline, CDR1 SGHRS and CDR2 YFSETQ. Trimming left V 5 bases short and J 4 bases short, with 16 bases between. Drawing the rest from reference TRBV5-1 and TRBJ2-1, the complete variable domain is KAGVTQTPRYLIKTRGQQVTLSCSPISGHRSVSWYQQTPGQGLQFLFEYFSETQRNKGNFPGRFSGRQFSNSRSEMNVSTLELGDSALYLCASREAGQAYNEQFFGPGTRLTVL.

The chain uses TRBV29-1 and TRBJ1-2, with 7 bases fitting TRBD1. From germline, CDR1 is SQVTM and CDR2 ANQGSEA. V was clipped by 4 bases and J by 4 bases; unmatched bases: 9. There are 14 residues in the CDR3. The CDR3 DNA sequence: TGCAGCGTTGTGTATTGGGACAGATCCTATGGCTACACCTTC. It specifies CSVVYWDRSYGYTF.

V gene TRBV4-2 combines with J gene TRBJ2-4; D perhaps matches TRBD2 (6 bases). Looked up from germline, CDR1 is LGHNA and CDR2 is YNFKEQ. The CDR3 is 16 residues long. V shed 4 bases and J shed 0 bases, with 13 bases lying between them. The CDR3 DNA reads as TGTGCCAGCAGCCGTACGGGGGTGGGAGCCAAAAACATTCAGTACTTC. This encodes CASSRTGVGAKNIQYF.

This clone was seen more than once but under ten times. V gene TRBV4-1 combines with J gene TRBJ2-2; 13 bases are shared with TRBD2. The CDR3 has 19 residues. V was clipped by 3 bases and J by 6 bases; unmatched bases: 13. Germline V gene data show CDR1 as MGHRA and CDR2 as YSYEKL. The CDR3, as DNA: TGCGCCAGCAGCCAGCCCTCGACTAGCGGGGGGAAGAGGGCCGGGGAGCTGTTTTTT. It specifies CASSQPSTSGGKRAGELFF.

In its sample, this clone was seen once. The CDR3 sequence is CASSKTGLAEYF. CDR3 nucleotides: TGCGCCAGCAGCAAAACCGGCCTCGCGGAGTATTTT. This rearrangement joins TRBV5-1 to TRBJ2-3; the D is unclear. Germline V gene lookup returns CDR1 SGHRS and CDR2 YFSETQ. With 4 bases removed from V and 13 bases from J, the gap between germline ends came to 16 bases. The CDR3 extends over 12 amino acids. The whole variable domain, remainder taken from reference TRBV5-1 and TRBJ2-3, is KAGVTQTPRYLIKTRGQQVTLSCSPISGHRSVSWYQQTPGQGLQFLFEYFSETQRNKGNFPGRFSGRQFSNSRSEMNVSTLELGDSALYLCASSKTGLAEYFGPGTRLTVL.

The chain links TRBV9 to TRBJ2-1, with D maybe TRBD1 (5 bases). The CDR3 spans 14 residues. Germline CDR1 is SGDLS and CDR2 is YYNGEE. The V end lost 4 bases, the J end lost 0 bases, and 8 bases lay between the germline ends. DNA for the CDR3: TGTGCCAGCAGCACAGGCGACTCCTACAATGAGCAGTTCTTC. It encodes CASSTGDSYNEQFF.

This clone is a singleton in its sample. This chain joins TRBV6-5 and TRBJ1-2; D is uncertain. The CDR3 is made up of 13 amino acids. V was trimmed by 5 bases and J by 4 bases, leaving 11 bases between them. Germline V lookup: CDR1 MNHEY, CDR2 SVGAGI. In DNA form, the CDR3 reads TGTGCCAGCAGTGATGACACGGTCTATGGCTACACCTTC. It yields the protein CASSDDTVYGYTF.

The chain couples TRBV7-6 to TRBJ2-5; possible D gene TRBD1, 6 bases. V was pared by 3 bases and J by 3 bases, with 11 bases between. The CDR3 consists of 14 residues. CDR1 is SGHVS and CDR2 is FNYEAQ in the germline V gene. The CDR3 loop reads CASSFRQAEETQYF. CDR3 sequence (DNA): TGTGCCAGCAGCTTCAGACAGGCGGAAGAGACCCAGTACTTC.

The chain recombines TRBV5-1 with TRBJ1-3; 8 nucleotides line up with TRBD1. The CDR3 length is 15 residues. Germline-derived CDR1 and CDR2 are SGHRS and YFSETQ. With 3 bases clipped from V and 6 bases from J, the junction kept 8 bases outside the gene matches. CDR3 coding DNA: TGCGCCAGCAGCTCCAGGGGGCGCGGCGAAAACACCATATATTTT. Residues: CASSSRGRGENTIYF.

In this sample, this clone turned up once. The chain carries TRBV2 and TRBJ1-5; D may be TRBD1 (6 bases). V was cut by 2 bases and J by 6 bases, with 14 bases left in between. Germline-derived CDR1 and CDR2 are SNHLY and FYNNEI. The CDR3 contains 15 residues. The chain's CDR3 is CASSETGALSQPQHF. The CDR3 bases are TGTGCCAGCAGTGAAACGGGGGCGCTCAGTCAGCCCCAGCATTTT. The full variable domain, with the rest looked up from reference TRBV2 and TRBJ1-5, is EPEVTQTPSHQVTQMGQEVILRCVPISNHLYFYWYRQILGQKVEFLVSFYNNEISEKSEIFDDQFSVERPDGSNFTLKIRSTKLEDSAMYFCASSETGALSQPQHFGDGTRLSIL.

In its sample, this clone was seen once. The J gene is TRBJ1-3, the V gene TRBV27; the D gene is possibly TRBD1 (6 bases). CDR1 MNHEY and CDR2 SMNVEV come from the germline V gene (reference sequence). Trimming shortened V by 1 base and J by 4 bases, and 14 bases separated the two germline ends. The CDR3 extends over 16 amino acids. The CDR3 DNA reads as TGTGCCAGCAGTTTATTTCATAGGGGGACAGGAAACACCATATATTTT. Its translation is CASSLFHRGTGNTIYF.

The CDR3 bases are TGTGCCAGCAGCCAAGGGGGACTGCCCGGAGGGGCCCAGTACTTC. It encodes CASSQGGLPGGAQYF. The chain carries TRBV7-6 and TRBJ2-5; D possibly uses TRBD1 or TRBD2 (6 bases each). Germline CDR1 and CDR2: SGHVS and FNYEAQ. The CDR3 runs 15 residues. V lost 5 bases and J lost 9, with 22 bases in between.

The chain's CDR3 is CASSQGQKQETQYF. The CDR3 DNA sequence: TGTGCCAGCAGTCAGGGGCAAAAGCAAGAGACCCAGTACTTC. The chain recombines TRBV2 with TRBJ2-5, with a weak D call TRBD1 (6 bases). With 5 bases removed from V and 2 bases from J, the gap between germline ends came to 12 bases. Germline assignment: CDR1 SNHLY and CDR2 FYNNEI. The CDR3 is 14 residues long. Together with reference TRBV2 and TRBJ2-5, the CDR3 gives the full variable domain: EPEVTQTPSHQVTQMGQEVILRCVPISNHLYFYWYRQILGQKVEFLVSFYNNEISEKSEIFDDQFSVERPDGSNFTLKIRSTKLEDSAMYFCASSQGQKQETQYFGPGTRLLVL.